These T cell receptor beta chains were read from a single sample in a study of T cell repertoires in cytomegalovirus infection. Their recognized antigens are unknown. TCRdb processed the reads anew with MiXCR; each CDR3 protein has one entry. The sample includes about 270,000 distinct CDR3 sequences, under 25% of them seen just once. The source material was cultured PBMCs, sampled from culture after CMV antigen stimulation. These receptors were taken from a human donor in good health (CMV status not recorded). Some clones in this sample may be carry-over from other donors' samples. CDR3s include the opening cysteine and the closing phenylalanine or tryptophan. D genes are given only for firm matches. Where a row states a size, it is once, few, many or the class of an expanded clone; other rows omit it.

len | j_gene | v_gene | abundance | d_gene | CDR3nt | CDR3aa
15 | TRBJ2-2 | TRBV12-3/TRBV12-4 | many | NA | TGTGCCAGCAGATCCCATCTACGTTTCACCGGGGAGCTGTTTTTT | CASRSHLRFTGELFF
14 | TRBJ1-2 | TRBV28 | NA | NA | TGTGCCAGCAGTTTATCAGGGCCGGGGTATGGCTACACCTTC | CASSLSGPGYGYTF
12 | TRBJ1-1 | TRBV30 | few | TRBD1 | TGTGCCTGGAGTAGGGGACAGGGAGAAGCTTTCTTT | CAWSRGQGEAFF
16 | TRBJ2-1 | TRBV5-6 | NA | TRBD2 | TGTGCCAGCCACAGAGATCCTAGCGGGATATACAATGAGCAGTTCTTC | CASHRDPSGIYNEQFF
19 | TRBJ2-3 | TRBV12-5 | many | NA | TGTGCTAGTGGTTTGGTACTTGGCCTTACTTCCAGTTGGGCAGATACGCAGTATTTT | CASGLVLGLTSSWADTQYF
16 | TRBJ2-1 | TRBV4-2 | few | TRBD2 | TGTGCCAGCAGCCAAGATACAACTAGCGGCTACAATGAGCAGTTCTTC | CASSQDTTSGYNEQFF
16 | TRBJ2-2 | TRBV6-2/TRBV6-3 | few | NA | TGTGCCAGCAGTTACGACGGAACAGGGACCACCGGGGAGCTGTTTTTT | CASSYDGTGTTGELFF
13 | TRBJ2-2 | TRBV7-6 | few | NA | TGTGCTAGCAGGAAACAGGGCACCGGGGAGCTGTTTTTT | CASRKQGTGELFF
21 | TRBJ2-1 | TRBV7-2 | many | NA | TGTGCCAGCAGCTCCGGACAGGGTTCCTCTAGCGGGGTTAGCTCCTACAATGAGCAGTTCTTC | CASSSGQGSSSGVSSYNEQFF
14 | TRBJ1-4 | TRBV29-1 | NA | NA | TGCAGCGTTGATAGGGTAGCAACTAATGAAAAACTGTTTTTT | CSVDRVATNEKLFF
16 | TRBJ1-5 | TRBV12-3/TRBV12-4 | NA | TRBD1 | TGTGCCAGCAGCGCCCGGACAGGGGGTCGCAATCAGCCCCAGCATTTT | CASSARTGGRNQPQHF
13 | TRBJ1-2 | TRBV30 | once | NA | TGTGCCTGGAGAGTCACAGTAGAGTTGCGCTACACCTTC | CAWRVTVELRYTF
12 | TRBJ2-3 | TRBV27 | NA | NA | TGTGCCAGCAGCAGACCCACAGATACGCAGTATTTT | CASSRPTDTQYF
17 | TRBJ2-1 | TRBV11-3 | NA | TRBD2 | TGTGCCAGCAAATTATATAGCGGGACGAGCTCCTACAATGAGCAGTTCTTC | CASKLYSGTSSYNEQFF
14 | TRBJ1-2 | TRBV20-1 | NA | NA | TGCAGTGCTAGAGATCCAAGGGAACCCTATGGCTACACCTTC | CSARDPREPYGYTF
13 | TRBJ2-1 | TRBV29-1 | NA | NA | TGCAGCGTCGGGGTTTCGGTCGCCGGGGAGCAGTTCTTC | CSVGVSVAGEQFF
12 | TRBJ2-2 | TRBV6-5 | NA | NA | TGTGCCAGCAGTTACACCGACGGGGAGCTGTTTTTT | CASSYTDGELFF
16 | TRBJ1-5 | TRBV2 | many | NA | TGTGCCAGCAAGGCGTTCGACACCTCTCGCAATCAGCCCCAGCATTTT | CASKAFDTSRNQPQHF